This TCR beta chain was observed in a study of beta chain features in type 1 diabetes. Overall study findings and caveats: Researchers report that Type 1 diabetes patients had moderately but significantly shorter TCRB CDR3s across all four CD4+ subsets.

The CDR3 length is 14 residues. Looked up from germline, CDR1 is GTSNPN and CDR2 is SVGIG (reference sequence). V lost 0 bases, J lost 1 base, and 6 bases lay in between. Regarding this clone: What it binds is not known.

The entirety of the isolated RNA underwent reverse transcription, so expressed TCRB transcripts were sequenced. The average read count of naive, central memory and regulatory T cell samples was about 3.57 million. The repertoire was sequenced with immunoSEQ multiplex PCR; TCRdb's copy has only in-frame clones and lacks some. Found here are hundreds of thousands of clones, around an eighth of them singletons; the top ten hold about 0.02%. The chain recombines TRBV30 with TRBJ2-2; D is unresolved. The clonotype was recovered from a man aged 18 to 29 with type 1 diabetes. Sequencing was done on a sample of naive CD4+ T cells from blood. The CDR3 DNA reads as TGTGCCTGGAGTGTACGAGAGAACACCGGGGAGCTGTTTTTT. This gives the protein CAWSVRENTGELFF.